These 30 T cell receptor beta chains were all obtained from the same sample, sequenced in a study of breast tumors, draining lymph nodes, adjacent tissues. Axillary draining lymph nodes of breast cancer patients supplied the node samples. TCRdb re-called the multiplex PCR reads through MiXCR, storing one row per CDR3 protein. The sample has some 250,000 distinct CDR3 sequences, 30% to 35% seen once. Sequences were obtained from axillary lymph node tissue. The receptors derive from a female donor with breast cancer. Some clones in this sample may be carry-over from other donors' samples.

This clonotype has only a few counts. Being one base from a much bigger clone, this may be a read error. This rearrangement joins TRBV20-1 to TRBJ1-2, with 7 positions matching TRBD1. The germline V gene has CDR1 DFQATT and CDR2 SNEGSKA (reference sequence). V lost 5 bases and J lost 10; bases outside the gene matches: 13. The CDR3 runs to 13 residues. CDR3 sequence: CSAPRQGGFAYTF. DNA of the CDR3: TGCAGTGCTCCCAGGCAGGGGGGCTTTGCCTACACCTTC.

DNA of the CDR3: TGTGCCAGCAGCCAACTCCCTGGGGGAACTAATGGCTACACCTTC. Amino acid sequence: CASSQLPGGTNGYTF. This chain joins TRBV3-1 and TRBJ1-2; possibly TRBD1 for D (5 bases). The CDR3 spans 15 residues. CDR1 and CDR2 (germline): LGHDT, YNNKEL (reference sequence). V lost 2 bases, J lost 6 bases, and 16 bases lay in between.

V usage is TRBV6-6 and J usage is TRBJ1-2; TRBD1 agrees at 8 bases. Trimming removed 8 bases from V and 8 bases from J; junction bases left unmatched: 7. Germline loops: CDR1 MNHNY, CDR2 SVGAGI (reference sequence). The CDR3 length is 12 residues. The CDR3 region has the DNA TGTGCCAGCGGCAGGGGGCCTCGGGGCTACACCTTC. Residues: CASGRGPRGYTF.

This clonotype was counted only a few times. The gene calls are TRBV3-1 and TRBJ2-7, with D possibly TRBD2 on 5 matching bases. Germline V lookup: CDR1 LGHDT, CDR2 YNNKEL (reference sequence). Between the trimmed V and J ends, which lost 1 base and 3 bases, there was a span of 7 bases. This CDR3 contains 13 residues. CDR3 sequence: CASSQVGDYEQYF. CDR3 coding DNA: TGTGCCAGCAGCCAAGTGGGAGACTACGAGCAGTACTTC.

The sample holds many counts of this clonotype. The J gene is TRBJ2-6, the V gene TRBV19, with unresolved D. With 3 bases removed from V and 0 bases from J, the gap between germline ends came to 6 bases. Germline V gives CDR1 LNHDA, CDR2 SQIVND (reference sequence). CDR3 length equals 15 residues. The CDR3 nucleotides are TGTGCCAGTAGTATTACCAACTCTGGGGCCAACGTCCTGACTTTC. Encoded protein: CASSITNSGANVLTF.

V gene TRBV9 combines with J gene TRBJ2-3, with unresolved D. Germline CDR1 and CDR2: SGDLS and YYNGEE. The V end lost 0 bases, the J end lost 11 bases, and 28 bases lay between the germline ends. The CDR3 consists of 18 residues. CDR3 protein: CASSVAEDTRSSYNEQYF. In nucleotides, the CDR3 is TGTGCCAGCAGCGTAGCTGAGGATACTCGGAGCTCCTACAATGAGCAGTATTTT. Full variable domain (outside the CDR3, taken from reference TRBV9 and TRBJ2-3): DSGVTQTPKHLITATGQRVTLRCSPRSGDLSVYWYQQSLDQGLQFLIQYYNGEERAKGNILERFSAQQFPDLHSELNLSSLELGDSALYFCASSVAEDTRSSYNEQYFGPGTRLTVL.

The rearrangement joins TRBV27 to TRBJ2-7, with 7 bases aligning to TRBD2. The CDR3 is 13 amino acids. V shed 6 bases, J shed 5 bases, and the junction held 7 bases outside the gene matches. The germline CDR1 and CDR2 sequences are MNHEY and SMNVEV (reference sequence). For the CDR3, the DNA is TGTGCCAGCAGGGCTAGCGGCCGCCACGAGCAGTACTTC. It is translated as CASRASGRHEQYF.

The V and J genes are TRBV5-1 and TRBJ1-4, with TRBD1 matching over 12 bases. The CDR3 extends over 17 amino acids. Unmatched junction bases numbered 8, after V lost 5 bases and J lost 3 bases. CDR1 and CDR2 from the germline V gene are SGHRS and YFSETQ. The CDR3 here is CASSPGTGGMANEKLFF. The DNA of the CDR3 is TGCGCCAGCAGTCCCGGGACAGGGGGCATGGCTAATGAAAAACTGTTTTTT.

This clonotype was observed many times. The chain is built from TRBV2 and TRBJ2-1; D unresolved. Trimming removed 2 bases at V and 6 bases at J, with 8 bases between. The germline gives CDR1 SNHLY, CDR2 FYNNEI. The CDR3 runs to 13 residues. Here the CDR3 DNA reads TGTGCCAGCAGTGAATATACTTCCAATGAGCAGTTCTTC. This codes for CASSEYTSNEQFF.

In regard to this clonotype: Given a much more abundant clone one base away, this may be a read error. The V and J genes are TRBV20-1 and TRBJ2-5, with a tentative D call TRBD1 (5 bases). Per germline, CDR1 DFQATT and CDR2 SNEGSKA (reference sequence). This CDR3 is 14 amino acids long. Here the CDR3 DNA reads TGCAGTGCCAGCTTAGGAGACAGCCAAGCGACCCAGTACTTC. Residues: CSASLGDSQATQYF.

The CDR3 sequence: CSASITSGGASRNTIYF. DNA of the CDR3: TGCAGTGCTAGTATAACTAGCGGGGGGGCATCTAGAAACACCATATATTTT. The V call is TRBV20-1, the J call TRBJ1-3; possibly TRBD1 for D (6 bases). Germline-derived CDR1 and CDR2 are DFQATT and SNEGSKA (reference sequence). This CDR3 region has 17 residues. V gave up 3 bases and J gave up 5 bases, with 23 bases separating them.

This clonotype was seen a single time. Its ends do not fully match the called genes, so a read error is possible. The CDR3 here is CSVDSPSFAGGSNGQFF. The CDR3, as DNA: TGCAGCGTTGATAGCCCCTCTTTCGCGGGAGGGTCCAATGGGCAGTTCTTC. The chain combines TRBV29-1 with TRBJ2-1; TRBD2 matches 9 bases. Germline loops: CDR1 SQVTM, CDR2 ANQGSEA. The CDR3 has 17 amino acids.

This clonotype was observed at least ten times. The chain is built from TRBV20-1 and TRBJ1-5; 9 nucleotides match TRBD1. Looked up from germline, CDR1 is DFQATT and CDR2 is SNEGSKA (reference sequence). The CDR3 spans 12 residues. Losses at the gene ends were 6 bases for V and 7 bases for J; bases not matched to a gene: 4. The CDR3 DNA reads TGCAGTGCGGGGGACAGGGAACAGCCCCAGCATTTT. Its protein is CSAGDREQPQHF.

At least ten counts were recorded for this clonotype. J is TRBJ1-2 and V is TRBV6-6, with 9 nucleotides matching TRBD1. Germline CDR1 MNHNY, CDR2 SVGAGI (reference sequence). CDR3 size: 14 residues. The trim removed 7 bases at V and 2 bases at J, leaving 5 bases unmatched. CDR3 in amino acids: CASTNRGQNYGYTF. CDR3 coding DNA: TGTGCCAGCACCAACAGGGGGCAGAACTATGGCTACACCTTC.

There are many counts of this clonotype. The chain links TRBV20-1 to TRBJ2-5; 8 bases are shared with TRBD2. This CDR3 contains 16 residues. The ends lost 1 base at V and 2 bases at J; junction bases unmatched: 9. Germline loops: CDR1 DFQATT, CDR2 SNEGSKA (reference sequence). CDR3 sequence (DNA): TGCAGTGCTAGAGCATGGAGCGGGGGCGAACAAGAGACCCAGTACTTC. This translates into CSARAWSGGEQETQYF.

At least ten counts were recorded for this clonotype. The chain employs TRBV5-1 and TRBJ1-6; maybe TRBD1 (6 bases). V gave up 2 bases and J gave up 5 bases, with 11 bases separating them. Germline CDR1 is SGHRS and CDR2 is YFSETQ. This CDR3 region has 15 residues. In DNA form, the CDR3 reads TGCGCCAGCAGCTTAGGAGCAGGGGATAATTCACCCCTCCACTTT. The encoded protein is CASSLGAGDNSPLHF.

This clonotype appeared a single time. The V and J genes are TRBV20-1 and TRBJ1-5, with 10 bases matching TRBD1. The germline gives CDR1 DFQATT, CDR2 SNEGSKA (reference sequence). The trim removed 6 bases at V and 13 bases at J, leaving 9 bases unmatched. The CDR3 consists of 12 residues. CDR3 DNA sequence: TGCAGTGCCCAAGGGACAGGGGTTCAACAGCATTTT. It is translated as CSAQGTGVQQHF.

CDR3 DNA sequence: TGTGCCAGCAGCTTAGAGGGGGCAGCAGGTGGATACAATGAGCAGTTCTTC. This codes for CASSLEGAAGGYNEQFF. The V and J genes are TRBV7-9 and TRBJ2-1, with 7 bases that match TRBD1. The CDR3 runs to 17 residues. Germline V CDR1 and CDR2: SEHNR, FQNEAQ (reference sequence). The V and J ends lost 1 base and 4 bases, in that order; junction bases with no gene match: 10. Full variable domain (remainder filled in from reference TRBV7-9 and TRBJ2-1): DTGVSQNPRHKITKRGQNVTFRCDPISEHNRLYWYRQTLGQGPEFLTYFQNEAQLEKSRLLSDRFSAERPKGSFSTLEIQRTEQGDSAMYLCASSLEGAAGGYNEQFFGPGTRLTVL.

This chain links TRBV11-2 with TRBJ2-1; D uncertain. Deletions cut 1 base from V and 4 bases from J, with 8 bases between. Germline V gene data show CDR1 as SGHAT and CDR2 as FQNNGV. This CDR3 region has 14 residues. CDR3 nucleotide sequence: TGTGCCAGCAGCTTAGCCACTACATACAATGAGCAGTTCTTC. Translated: CASSLATTYNEQFF.

This rearrangement joins TRBV12-5 to TRBJ2-3; no reliable D call. Trimming removed 3 bases at V and 0 bases at J, with 7 bases between. CDR1 LGHNT and CDR2 FRNRAP come from the germline V gene. The CDR3 runs to 14 residues. Written as DNA, the CDR3 is TGTGCTAGTGGTTTTAGTGGAAGCACAGATACGCAGTATTTT. Encoded protein: CASGFSGSTDTQYF.

This clonotype showed up many times. The chain combines TRBV19 with TRBJ2-1, with D perhaps matching TRBD2 (5 bases). The CDR3 sequence is 14 residues long. Trimming took 1 base from V and 3 from J, leaving 7 bases between them. The V gene's germline CDR1 is LNHDA and CDR2 SQIVND (reference sequence). Here the CDR3 DNA reads TGTGCCAGTAGTATAGGAACTAGCTACAATGAGCAGTTCTTC. Translating gives CASSIGTSYNEQFF.

This clonotype occurred many times. The CDR3 sequence is CASSLDPSNNEQFF. The CDR3 coding sequence is TGCGCCAGCAGCTTGGACCCCTCTAACAATGAGCAGTTCTTC. The chain is built from TRBV5-1 and TRBJ2-1; D remains unclear. CDR1 and CDR2 from the germline V gene are SGHRS and YFSETQ. The CDR3 is made up of 14 amino acids. Trimming stripped 0 bases from V and 5 bases from J, with 9 bases between.

This clonotype was counted many times. This chain joins TRBV30 and TRBJ2-6; D remains ambiguous. The CDR3 length is 12 residues. From germline, CDR1 is GTSNPN and CDR2 SVGIG (reference sequence). The V end lost 3 bases, the J end lost 6 bases, and 6 bases lay between the germline ends. CDR3 region: CAWRVEANVLTF. DNA for the CDR3: TGTGCCTGGAGGGTGGAGGCCAACGTCCTGACTTTC.

The chain combines TRBV25-1 with TRBJ1-1; 7 nucleotides align to TRBD1. V shed 6 bases and J 1 base; nucleotides not matched to a gene: 5. CDR1 is MGHDK, CDR2 SYGVNS, per germline. This CDR3 region has 14 residues. The chain's CDR3 is CASSPTGTNTEAFF. The CDR3 region has the DNA TGTGCCAGCAGCCCGACAGGGACGAACACTGAAGCTTTCTTT.

Ten or more counts support this clonotype. This CDR3 is CATSGVRQGVGTGELFF. The DNA for the CDR3 is TGTGCCACCAGTGGGGTGAGACAGGGGGTCGGCACCGGGGAGCTGTTTTTT. The chain combines TRBV24-1 with TRBJ2-2; TRBD1 aligns across 9 bases. The ends lost 5 bases at V and 4 bases at J; junction bases unmatched: 10. The CDR3 length is 17 residues. Per germline, CDR1 KGHDR and CDR2 SFDVKD.

This clonotype was seen more than once but under ten times. The V gene is TRBV6-1, the J gene TRBJ2-3; D gene unclear. CDR1 and CDR2 from the germline V gene are MNHNS and SASEGT. The CDR3 sequence is 12 residues long. The ends were cut back, 6 bases at V and 2 bases at J, with 6 bases in the middle. CDR3 in DNA: TGTGCCAGCAGACACGCCACAGATACGCAGTATTTT. This encodes CASRHATDTQYF.

To note about this clonotype: At one end, the junction sequence differs from germline, possibly due to a read error. This rearrangement joins TRBV7-2 to TRBJ1-2; 11 bases are shared with TRBD1. CDR3 length: 15 amino acids. Germline loops: CDR1 SGHTA, CDR2 FQGNSA. This CDR3 is CASSTRDRGYYGHPF. For the CDR3, the DNA is TGTGCCAGCAGCACCCGGGACAGGGGGTACTATGGCCACCCCTTC.

This sequence joins TRBV2 and TRBJ1-1; D uncertain. Looked up from germline, CDR1 is SNHLY and CDR2 is FYNNEI. V was clipped by 1 base and J by 14 bases, with 11 bases between them. The CDR3 totals 11 residues. The CDR3 DNA follows: TGTGCCAGCAGTGAAGGGGCAGTCATGTTCTTT. Encoded protein: CASSEGAVMFF. Combining the CDR3 with reference TRBV2 and TRBJ1-1 gives the whole variable domain EPEVTQTPSHQVTQMGQEVILRCVPISNHLYFYWYRQILGQKVEFLVSFYNNEISEKSEIFDDQFSVERPDGSNFTLKIRSTKLEDSAMYFCASSEGAVMFFGQGTRLTVV.

This clonotype was detected many times. V and J are TRBV11-2 and TRBJ2-3; TRBD2 agrees at 7 bases. V was clipped by 2 bases and J by 1 base; unmatched bases: 6. The CDR3 extends over 16 amino acids. Germline assignment: CDR1 SGHAT and CDR2 FQNNGV. CDR3: CASSLIGTKGTDTQYF. The CDR3 nucleotides are TGTGCCAGCAGCTTAATCGGGACTAAAGGCACAGATACGCAGTATTTT.

This clonotype was recorded only once. The DNA is omitted, as the CDR3 cannot be located on it reliably, and the CDR3 follows TCRdb's listing. The V and J genes are TRBV7-9 and TRBJ1-2; the table's D call TRBD1 went unverified against the DNA. Germline loops: CDR1 SEHNR, CDR2 FQNEAQ (reference sequence). The CDR3 region is 20 residues in length, termini included. The CDR3 spells CASSFYICSAWDRGDYGYTF.